This T cell receptor (beta chain) derives from a study of blood T cell repertoires in COVID-19. Across the whole study: Sites in the United States, Italy and Spain provided acute and convalescent COVID-19 samples. PBMCs, B-cell-depleted T cells, or T cells were the source of the cDNA or gDNA that made up the material.

Germline V gene lookup returns CDR1 LNHDA and CDR2 SQIVND (reference sequence). The CDR3 is 15 amino acids. Trimming at V came to 2 bases and at J to 7 bases, leaving 10 bases not matched to a gene. In this sample, this clone turned up once. Original analysis: Amplification of reference gene primers was used by the study to estimate nucleated cell counts. The assay was immunoSEQ multiplex PCR, and TCRdb's table has in-frame clones only and misses some. The V and J calls and clone size are taken from that table; D and trimming were inferred from the DNA. The table lists 110,000 to 150,000 clones, roughly 90% of them singletons, with 2.5% to 3% in the top ten.

The sequence came from a man in his 60s with active or convalescent COVID-19. Input material: peripheral blood. This chain uses TRBV19 with TRBJ1-2, with 7 bases aligning to TRBD1. CDR3 amino acids: CASSIQNRGDSGYTF. CDR3 DNA sequence: TGTGCCAGTAGTATACAAAACAGGGGAGACTCTGGCTACACCTTC.